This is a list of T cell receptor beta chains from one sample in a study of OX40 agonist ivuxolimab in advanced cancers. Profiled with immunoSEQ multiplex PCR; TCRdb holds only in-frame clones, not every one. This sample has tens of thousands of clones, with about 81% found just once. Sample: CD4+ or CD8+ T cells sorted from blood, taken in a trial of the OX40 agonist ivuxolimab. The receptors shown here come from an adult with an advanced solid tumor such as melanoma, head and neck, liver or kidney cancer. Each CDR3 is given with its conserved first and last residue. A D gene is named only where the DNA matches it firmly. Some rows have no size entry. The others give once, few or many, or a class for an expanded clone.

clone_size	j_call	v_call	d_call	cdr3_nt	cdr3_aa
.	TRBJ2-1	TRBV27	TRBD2	TGTGCCAGCAGAACGGGACTAGCGGGCGACAATGAGCAGTTCTTC	CASRTGLAGDNEQFF
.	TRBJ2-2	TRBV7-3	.	TGTGCCAGCAGCTGGGGGCCCCCCGGGGAGCTGTTTTTT	CASSWGPPGELFF
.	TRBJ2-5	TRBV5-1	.	TGCGCCAGCAGGTCGGGGGGGACAGCTCAAGAGACCCAGTACTTC	CASRSGGTAQETQYF
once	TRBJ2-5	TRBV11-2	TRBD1	TGTGCCAGCAGCCCCGGACAGGGAGAGACCCAGTACTTC	CASSPGQGETQYF
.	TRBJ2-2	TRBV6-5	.	TGTGCCACCCGCGGACCGGGGGAGCTGTTTTTT	CATRGPGELFF
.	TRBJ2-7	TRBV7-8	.	TGTGCCAGCAGCTCACCTCCGGGTGGAAAACCCTACGAGCAGTACTTC	CASSSPPGGKPYEQYF
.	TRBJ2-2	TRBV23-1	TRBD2	TGCGCCAGCAGTCAAGCGGGGGTCACCGGGGAGCTGTTTTTT	CASSQAGVTGELFF
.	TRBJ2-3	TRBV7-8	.	TGTGCCAGCAGCTTAGGTTCCGTCAGAAGGGCAGATACGCAGTATTTT	CASSLGSVRRADTQYF
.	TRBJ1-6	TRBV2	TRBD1	TGTGCCAGCAGTTTCGAGGACAGGGGGGGTTCACCCCTCCACTTT	CASSFEDRGGSPLHF
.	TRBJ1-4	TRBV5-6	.	TGTGCCAGCAGCTTTGGGGGGCTAGGTAATGAAAAACTGTTTTTT	CASSFGGLGNEKLFF
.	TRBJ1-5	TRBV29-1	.	TGCAGCGTGAGGGACGGACTCAATCAGCCCCAGCATTTT	CSVRDGLNQPQHF
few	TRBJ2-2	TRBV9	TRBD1	TGTGCCAGCAGCCCGCCGACAGGGGCAGACACCGGGGAGCTGTTTTTT	CASSPPTGADTGELFF
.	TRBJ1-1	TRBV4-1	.	TGCGCCAGCAGCCTAGGCTGGACGACCAACACTGAAGCTTTCTTT	CASSLGWTTNTEAFF
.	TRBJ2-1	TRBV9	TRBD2	TGTGCCAGCAGCGTAGGCGGTAGCGGGGGGTTCCCCCATGAGCAGTTCTTC	CASSVGGSGGFPHEQFF
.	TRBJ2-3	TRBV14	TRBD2	TGTGCCAGCAGCAGGTCCGGGACTAGCGGGAGAGTGGCAGATACGCAGTATTTT	CASSRSGTSGRVADTQYF
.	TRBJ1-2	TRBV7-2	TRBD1	TGTGCCAGCAGCTCCGCGACGACAGGGGGGGAGGGCTACACCTTC	CASSSATTGGEGYTF
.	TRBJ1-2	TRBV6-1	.	TGTGCCAGCAGTGAAGCCGTGGGCTATGGCTACACCTTC	CASSEAVGYGYTF
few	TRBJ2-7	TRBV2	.	TGTGCCAGCAGGCAGAACAACGAGCAGTACTTC	CASRQNNEQYF
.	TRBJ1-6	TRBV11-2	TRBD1	TGTGCCAGCAGCTTAGGGGACAGAGAGTCGTCACCCCTCCACTTT	CASSLGDRESSPLHF
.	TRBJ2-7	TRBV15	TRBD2	TGTGCCACCCAGCAGGGACTAGCAGGGAAAGAGCAGTACTTC	CATQQGLAGKEQYF
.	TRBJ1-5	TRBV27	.	TGTGCCAGCAGCGAAATGCCGGGAGGAACCATTTATAGCAATCAGCCCCAGCATTTT	CASSEMPGGTIYSNQPQHF
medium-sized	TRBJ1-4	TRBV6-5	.	TGTGCCAGCAGTGAAGGCGGGAATGAAAAACTGTTTTTT	CASSEGGNEKLFF
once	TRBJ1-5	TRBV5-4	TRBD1	TGTGCCAGCAGCTTGCAGGCGCAGGGGGCTATTCAGCCCCAGCATTTT	CASSLQAQGAIQPQHF
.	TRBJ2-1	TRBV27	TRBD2	TGTGCCAGCAGAGTTCTAGCGGCAGCCTACAATGAGCAGTTCTTC	CASRVLAAAYNEQFF
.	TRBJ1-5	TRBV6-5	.	TGTGCCAGCAGTCGCCCAGATCAGCCCCAGCATTTT	CASSRPDQPQHF
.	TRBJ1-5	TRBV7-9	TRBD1	TGTGCCAGCAGCTCACAGGGGGCGGAACAGCCCCAGCATTTT	CASSSQGAEQPQHF
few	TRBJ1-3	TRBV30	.	TGTGCCTGGAAGAAACCCGGAAACACCATATATTTT	CAWKKPGNTIYF
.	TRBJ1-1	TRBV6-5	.	TGTGCCAGCAGTTACTTGCAGGGGCGGACTGAAGCTTTCTTT	CASSYLQGRTEAFF
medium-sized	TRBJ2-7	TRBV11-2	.	TGTGCCAGCAGCTTGACGTTAGGAAGTTCGGGCGAGCAGTACTTC	CASSLTLGSSGEQYF
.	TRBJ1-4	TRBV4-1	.	TGCGCCAGCAGCCGCCTACTTGGGGAAAAACTGTTTTTT	CASSRLLGEKLFF
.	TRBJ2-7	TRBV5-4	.	TGTGCCAGCAGCCGGGGTGACGGATTCCTCTCCTACGAGCAGTACTTC	CASSRGDGFLSYEQYF
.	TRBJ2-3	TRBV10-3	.	TGTGCCATCAGTCCCGGTTGGGGAAGCACAGATACGCAGTATTTT	CAISPGWGSTDTQYF
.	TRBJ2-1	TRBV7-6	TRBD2	TGTGCCAGCAGGAGAATAGCGGGGCTCACCTACAATGAGCAGTTCTTC	CASRRIAGLTYNEQFF
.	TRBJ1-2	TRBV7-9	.	TGTGCCAGCAGCCCGGAACTCGGAGGCTACACCTTC	CASSPELGGYTF
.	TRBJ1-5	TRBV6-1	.	TGTGCCAGCAGTGATTTATGGAGCAATCAGCCCCAGCATTTT	CASSDLWSNQPQHF
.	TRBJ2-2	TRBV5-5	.	TGTGCCAGCAGCTTGGGATCGAACACCGGGGAGCTGTTTTTT	CASSLGSNTGELFF
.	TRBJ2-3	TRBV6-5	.	TGTGCCAGCAGTTATGGGGGGGCGGGGAACACAGATACGCAGTATTTT	CASSYGGAGNTDTQYF
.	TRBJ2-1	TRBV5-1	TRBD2	TGCGCCAGCAGCTTGGCGGGGGCTAGCGGGCCCCTATACAATGAGCAGTTCTTC	CASSLAGASGPLYNEQFF
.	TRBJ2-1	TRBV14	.	TGTGCCAGCAGCCAAGATCAAAATGAGCAGTTCTTC	CASSQDQNEQFF
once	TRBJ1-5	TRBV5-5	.	TGTGCCAGCAGCTCCCGGGACAGCAATCAGCCCCAGCATTTT	CASSSRDSNQPQHF
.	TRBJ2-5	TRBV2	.	TGTGCCAGCAGTGGCTTTCCCCAAGAGACCCAGTACTTC	CASSGFPQETQYF
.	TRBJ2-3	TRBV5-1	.	TGCGCCAGCAGCTTCCCGGGAACAGATACGCAGTATTTT	CASSFPGTDTQYF
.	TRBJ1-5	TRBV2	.	TGTGCCAGCAGTGACAGAACCCCCAATCAGCCCCAGCATTTT	CASSDRTPNQPQHF
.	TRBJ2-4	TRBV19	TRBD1	TGTGCCAGTAGTTTACGGGACAGCGGCGGCAGGGGGATTCAGTACTTC	CASSLRDSGGRGIQYF
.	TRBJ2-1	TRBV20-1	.	TGCAGTGCCTATAACGGGGGTGAGCAGTTCTTC	CSAYNGGEQFF
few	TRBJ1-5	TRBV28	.	TGTGCCAGCAGTTTAGTCGATCAGCCCCAGCATTTT	CASSLVDQPQHF
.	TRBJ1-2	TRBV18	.	TGTGCCAGCTCACCACAGGCAGGGGTGGAGGACTATGGCTACACCTTC	CASSPQAGVEDYGYTF
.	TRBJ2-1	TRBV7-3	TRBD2	TGTGCCAGCAGCTTAAAGGCGTCGCTAGCGGGGGTTCGGGATGAGCAGTTCTTC	CASSLKASLAGVRDEQFF
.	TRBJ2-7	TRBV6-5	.	TGTGCCAGCAGAGGAGCCACTCGAACCTACGAGCAGTACTTC	CASRGATRTYEQYF
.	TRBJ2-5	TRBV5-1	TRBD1	TGCGCCAGCAGCCCGACAGGGGGCCGGGGGGAGACCCAGTACTTC	CASSPTGGRGETQYF
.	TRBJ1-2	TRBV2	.	TGTGCCAGCAATCCCGGAGACTTACAGGAGCTAAAGGACTATGGCTACACCTTC	CASNPGDLQELKDYGYTF
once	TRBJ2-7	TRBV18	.	TGTGCCAGCTCACCAGGGGCGGGGGCAGTCTACGAGCAGTACTTC	CASSPGAGAVYEQYF
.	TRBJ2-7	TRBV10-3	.	TGTGCCATCAGTGAGCAGGTCGAGCAGTACTTC	CAISEQVEQYF
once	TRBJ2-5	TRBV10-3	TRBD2	TGTGCCATCAGTGGGGGGGGACTAGCGGGAAAGGAGACCCAGTACTTC	CAISGGGLAGKETQYF
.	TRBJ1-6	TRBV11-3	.	TGTGCCAGCAGCCCCGCCTACGACGGAGAGAATTCACCCCTCCACTTT	CASSPAYDGENSPLHF
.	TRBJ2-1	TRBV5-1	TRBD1	TGCGCCAGCAGCTTGGCCGGAGGATCGTGGACAGGGTACAATGAGCAGTTCTTC	CASSLAGGSWTGYNEQFF
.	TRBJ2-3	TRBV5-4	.	TGTGCCAGCAGCCCCCAGTTCAGGGGCACAGATACGCAGTATTTT	CASSPQFRGTDTQYF
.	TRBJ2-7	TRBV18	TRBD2	TGTGCCAGCTCATCCGGGACTAGCGGGCACTCCTACGAGCAGTACTTC	CASSSGTSGHSYEQYF